One sample yielded the 21 T cell receptor beta chains listed below, sequenced in a study of CD8 T cells in ankylosing spondylitis. TCRdb ran MiXCR on the 5' RACE reads and lists one entry per CDR3 protein. This sample has some 120,000 distinct CDR3 sequences, with roughly an eighth found just once. The sequenced sample was blood, either unsorted or a sorted T cell fraction (not recorded which). The receptor source for this set is a female donor with ankylosing spondylitis or in good health (not recorded which).

This clonotype was detected a few times. V gene TRBV4-2 combines with J gene TRBJ2-3, with D perhaps matching TRBD1 or TRBD2 (6 bases each). The germline V gene has CDR1 LGHNA and CDR2 YNFKEQ. The CDR3 runs to 18 residues. V was clipped by 4 bases and J by 4 bases, with 24 bases between them. CDR3 amino acids: CASSLSSGGTPGADTQYF. CDR3 coding DNA: TGTGCCAGCAGCCTCTCCTCTGGGGGGACACCGGGGGCAGATACGCAGTATTTT.

This clonotype was detected only a few times. The rearrangement uses TRBV18 and TRBJ1-2; TRBD1 is a possible D gene (6 bases). Germline V gene data show CDR1 as KGHSH and CDR2 as LQKENI. The length of the CDR3 is 13 residues. The V and J ends lost 3 bases and 6 bases respectively, with 11 bases between them. The CDR3: CASSPGQKNGYTF. In DNA, the CDR3 is TGTGCCAGCTCACCCGGACAGAAGAATGGCTACACCTTC.

This chain links TRBV5-6 with TRBJ2-1, with a tentative D call TRBD1 (5 bases). Germline values: CDR1 SGHDT, CDR2 YYEEEE. This CDR3 has 14 amino acids. V was cut by 4 bases and J by 4 bases, with 12 bases left in between. CDR3 sequence: CASSGDRRYNEQFF. CDR3 bases: TGTGCCAGCAGCGGAGACAGACGTTACAATGAGCAGTTCTTC. Together with reference TRBV5-6 and TRBJ2-1, the CDR3 gives the full variable domain: DAGVTQSPTHLIKTRGQQVTLRCSPKSGHDTVSWYQQALGQGPQFIFQYYEEEERQRGNFPDRFSGHQFPNYSSELNVNALLLGDSALYLCASSGDRRYNEQFFGPGTRLTVL.

The genes are TRBV5-6 and TRBJ1-1, with TRBD1 identical over 8 bases. The CDR3 spans 15 residues. The J segment lost 1 base and the V segment lost 4 bases, leaving 6 bases of the junction unmatched. The germline CDR1 and CDR2 sequences are SGHDT and YYEEEE. CDR3 sequence (DNA): TGTGCCAGCAGCCCTAGAGGACAGGGGAACACTGAAGCTTTCTTT. It translates to CASSPRGQGNTEAFF.

This clonotype has ten or more counts. This chain connects TRBV12-3 or TRBV12-4 to TRBJ2-7; D gene ambiguous. V lost 6 bases and J lost 5, with 8 bases in between. This CDR3 region has 11 residues. CDR3 nucleotides: TGTGCCAGCAGCCGTAGCCACGAGCAGTACTTC. As protein: CASSRSHEQYF.

This clonotype was seen at least ten times. The chain joins TRBV24-1 to TRBJ2-3; 9 bases align to TRBD1. Germline loops: CDR1 KGHDR, CDR2 SFDVKD. V shed 4 bases and J 2 bases; nucleotides not matched to a gene: 6. This CDR3 is 16 amino acids long. Written as DNA, the CDR3 is TGTGCCACCAGTGACCCCACAGGGGGCTCCACAGATACGCAGTATTTT. Its protein product is CATSDPTGGSTDTQYF.

This clonotype was seen many times. This chain links TRBV20-1 with TRBJ2-1; unclear D gene. V lost 1 base to trimming and J lost 5 bases, with 15 bases between them. Germline assignment: CDR1 DFQATT and CDR2 SNEGSKA (reference sequence). The CDR3 sequence is 15 residues long. In DNA form, the CDR3 reads TGCAGTGCTAGAGTTGGTTCCCCACTAAACAATGAGCAGTTCTTC. It is translated as CSARVGSPLNNEQFF.

V and J are TRBV20-1 and TRBJ2-4, with D perhaps matching TRBD1 (6 bases). The CDR3 sequence is 14 residues long. Trimming took off 3 bases at V and 4 bases at J, with 13 bases between the two ends. Germline CDR1 is DFQATT and CDR2 is SNEGSKA (reference sequence). CDR3 amino acids: CSARGSGQKNIQYF. The CDR3 DNA reads TGCAGTGCTAGGGGGTCGGGACAAAAAAACATTCAGTACTTC.

This chain connects TRBV12-3 or TRBV12-4 to TRBJ2-7; 7 bases are shared with TRBD1. V dropped 6 bases and J dropped 6; count of bases not matched to a gene: 23. This CDR3 is 18 amino acids long. In nucleotides, the CDR3 is TGTGCCAGCAGCCCCAGGTCGGGACAGCTGGGTTATATGGGCGAGCAGTACTTC. Translation gives CASSPRSGQLGYMGEQYF.

This clonotype appeared many times. This sequence joins TRBV5-1 and TRBJ2-1; 15 nucleotides match TRBD2. V shed 7 bases, J shed 10 bases, and the junction held 15 bases outside the gene matches. In germline, CDR1 is SGHRS, CDR2 YFSETQ. The CDR3 runs 17 residues. CDR3 protein: CASLAGTSGRRVREQFF. The CDR3 DNA sequence: TGCGCCAGCCTTGCGGGGACTAGCGGGAGGCGAGTTAGGGAGCAGTTCTTC.

In this sample, this clonotype turned up a few times. This sequence joins TRBV5-1 and TRBJ2-3, with unresolved D. Trimming removed 0 bases from V and 1 base from J, with 9 bases in between. This CDR3 has 15 residues. The germline V gene encodes CDR1 SGHRS and CDR2 YFSETQ. The CDR3 loop reads CASSLEGSRTDTQYF. The CDR3, as DNA: TGCGCCAGCAGCTTGGAGGGTTCCCGCACAGATACGCAGTATTTT.

The V call is TRBV5-1, the J call TRBJ2-1, with a weak D call TRBD2 (5 bases). The CDR3 is 15 residues long. CDR1 and CDR2 (germline): SGHRS, YFSETQ. V lost 0 bases and J 7 bases, leaving 14 bases between the germline ends. The CDR3: CASSLEGTSGNEQFF. The CDR3 region has the DNA TGCGCCAGCAGCTTGGAGGGCACCTCGGGAAATGAGCAGTTCTTC.

J is TRBJ2-5 and V is TRBV5-1; 8 bases are a match to TRBD2. The V gene's germline CDR1 is SGHRS and CDR2 YFSETQ. This CDR3 is built from 16 residues. With V trimmed by 1 base and J by 1 base, 6 bases remained unmatched. Here the CDR3 reads CASSLTAGALQETQYF. As DNA, the CDR3 is TGCGCCAGCAGCTTGACAGCGGGGGCACTCCAAGAGACCCAGTACTTC.

The chain has TRBV20-1 and TRBJ2-5, with TRBD2 matching over 10 bases. The CDR3 sequence is 15 residues long. CDR1 and CDR2 from the germline V gene are DFQATT and SNEGSKA (reference sequence). V was clipped by 6 bases and J by 1 base; unmatched bases: 8. In nucleotides, the CDR3 is TGCAGTGCCCAGCGGGGGGGCCCTCCCCAAGAGACCCAGTACTTC. Protein sequence: CSAQRGGPPQETQYF.

The rearrangement links TRBV10-3 to TRBJ1-4; D is possibly TRBD1 (6 bases). The CDR3 has 14 amino acids. Germline V gives CDR1 ENHRY, CDR2 SYGVKD. V was pared by 4 bases and J by 7 bases, with 13 bases between. CDR3 residues: CAISAGGATEKLFF. The DNA of the CDR3 is TGTGCCATCAGTGCCGGGGGGGCGACTGAAAAACTGTTTTTT.

The sample holds many counts of this clonotype. The chain joins TRBV12-3 or TRBV12-4 to TRBJ2-1; 11 bases fit TRBD2. This CDR3 region has 16 residues. J gave up 0 bases and V 6 bases, and 4 bases lay outside the gene matches. CDR3: CASRDSGGASYNEQFF. CDR3 DNA: TGTGCCAGCAGAGATAGCGGGGGGGCCTCCTACAATGAGCAGTTCTTC.

This clonotype has a count of ten or more. The rearrangement joins TRBV27 to TRBJ1-2; 8 bases are a match to TRBD1. Germline-derived CDR1 and CDR2 are MNHEY and SMNVEV (reference sequence). Losses at the gene ends were 5 bases for V and 7 bases for J; bases not matched to a gene: 3. This CDR3 comprises 12 residues. Here the CDR3 reads CASSPGGGGYTF. CDR3 nucleotides: TGTGCCAGCAGTCCAGGGGGCGGTGGCTACACCTTC.

This clonotype appeared many times. The genes are TRBV12-3 or TRBV12-4 and TRBJ1-5; D call uncertain. Between the trimmed V and J ends, which lost 1 base and 9 bases, there was a span of 7 bases. The CDR3 contains 12 residues. The CDR3 region is CASSLGERPQHF. The CDR3 region has the DNA TGTGCCAGCAGTTTAGGGGAACGGCCCCAGCATTTT.

This chain links TRBV12-3 or TRBV12-4 with TRBJ1-2, with no clear D. This CDR3 contains 11 residues. V gave up 2 bases and J gave up 4 bases, with 2 bases separating them. The DNA for the CDR3 is TGTGCCAGCAGTTTAAGCTATGGCTACACCTTC. This sequence encodes CASSLSYGYTF.

This clonotype was picked up many times. The V call is TRBV27, the J call TRBJ1-4, with a weak D call TRBD1 (5 bases). V was trimmed by 1 base and J by 6 bases, leaving 12 bases between them. CDR1 MNHEY and CDR2 SMNVEV come from the germline V gene (reference sequence). The CDR3 spans 15 residues. The CDR3: CASSLYGRVDEKLFF. The DNA for the CDR3 is TGTGCCAGCAGTTTATACGGCAGGGTGGATGAAAAACTGTTTTTT.

This clonotype was observed at least ten times. The V and J genes are TRBV12-3 or TRBV12-4 and TRBJ1-1; 7 bases are shared with TRBD1. After removal of 5 bases from V and 4 bases from J, the junction contained 13 bases not matched to a gene. The CDR3 runs 16 residues. CDR3 residues: CASSLGQPRYGTEAFF. The DNA for the CDR3 is TGTGCCAGCAGTCTGGGACAGCCGCGTTACGGCACTGAAGCTTTCTTT.